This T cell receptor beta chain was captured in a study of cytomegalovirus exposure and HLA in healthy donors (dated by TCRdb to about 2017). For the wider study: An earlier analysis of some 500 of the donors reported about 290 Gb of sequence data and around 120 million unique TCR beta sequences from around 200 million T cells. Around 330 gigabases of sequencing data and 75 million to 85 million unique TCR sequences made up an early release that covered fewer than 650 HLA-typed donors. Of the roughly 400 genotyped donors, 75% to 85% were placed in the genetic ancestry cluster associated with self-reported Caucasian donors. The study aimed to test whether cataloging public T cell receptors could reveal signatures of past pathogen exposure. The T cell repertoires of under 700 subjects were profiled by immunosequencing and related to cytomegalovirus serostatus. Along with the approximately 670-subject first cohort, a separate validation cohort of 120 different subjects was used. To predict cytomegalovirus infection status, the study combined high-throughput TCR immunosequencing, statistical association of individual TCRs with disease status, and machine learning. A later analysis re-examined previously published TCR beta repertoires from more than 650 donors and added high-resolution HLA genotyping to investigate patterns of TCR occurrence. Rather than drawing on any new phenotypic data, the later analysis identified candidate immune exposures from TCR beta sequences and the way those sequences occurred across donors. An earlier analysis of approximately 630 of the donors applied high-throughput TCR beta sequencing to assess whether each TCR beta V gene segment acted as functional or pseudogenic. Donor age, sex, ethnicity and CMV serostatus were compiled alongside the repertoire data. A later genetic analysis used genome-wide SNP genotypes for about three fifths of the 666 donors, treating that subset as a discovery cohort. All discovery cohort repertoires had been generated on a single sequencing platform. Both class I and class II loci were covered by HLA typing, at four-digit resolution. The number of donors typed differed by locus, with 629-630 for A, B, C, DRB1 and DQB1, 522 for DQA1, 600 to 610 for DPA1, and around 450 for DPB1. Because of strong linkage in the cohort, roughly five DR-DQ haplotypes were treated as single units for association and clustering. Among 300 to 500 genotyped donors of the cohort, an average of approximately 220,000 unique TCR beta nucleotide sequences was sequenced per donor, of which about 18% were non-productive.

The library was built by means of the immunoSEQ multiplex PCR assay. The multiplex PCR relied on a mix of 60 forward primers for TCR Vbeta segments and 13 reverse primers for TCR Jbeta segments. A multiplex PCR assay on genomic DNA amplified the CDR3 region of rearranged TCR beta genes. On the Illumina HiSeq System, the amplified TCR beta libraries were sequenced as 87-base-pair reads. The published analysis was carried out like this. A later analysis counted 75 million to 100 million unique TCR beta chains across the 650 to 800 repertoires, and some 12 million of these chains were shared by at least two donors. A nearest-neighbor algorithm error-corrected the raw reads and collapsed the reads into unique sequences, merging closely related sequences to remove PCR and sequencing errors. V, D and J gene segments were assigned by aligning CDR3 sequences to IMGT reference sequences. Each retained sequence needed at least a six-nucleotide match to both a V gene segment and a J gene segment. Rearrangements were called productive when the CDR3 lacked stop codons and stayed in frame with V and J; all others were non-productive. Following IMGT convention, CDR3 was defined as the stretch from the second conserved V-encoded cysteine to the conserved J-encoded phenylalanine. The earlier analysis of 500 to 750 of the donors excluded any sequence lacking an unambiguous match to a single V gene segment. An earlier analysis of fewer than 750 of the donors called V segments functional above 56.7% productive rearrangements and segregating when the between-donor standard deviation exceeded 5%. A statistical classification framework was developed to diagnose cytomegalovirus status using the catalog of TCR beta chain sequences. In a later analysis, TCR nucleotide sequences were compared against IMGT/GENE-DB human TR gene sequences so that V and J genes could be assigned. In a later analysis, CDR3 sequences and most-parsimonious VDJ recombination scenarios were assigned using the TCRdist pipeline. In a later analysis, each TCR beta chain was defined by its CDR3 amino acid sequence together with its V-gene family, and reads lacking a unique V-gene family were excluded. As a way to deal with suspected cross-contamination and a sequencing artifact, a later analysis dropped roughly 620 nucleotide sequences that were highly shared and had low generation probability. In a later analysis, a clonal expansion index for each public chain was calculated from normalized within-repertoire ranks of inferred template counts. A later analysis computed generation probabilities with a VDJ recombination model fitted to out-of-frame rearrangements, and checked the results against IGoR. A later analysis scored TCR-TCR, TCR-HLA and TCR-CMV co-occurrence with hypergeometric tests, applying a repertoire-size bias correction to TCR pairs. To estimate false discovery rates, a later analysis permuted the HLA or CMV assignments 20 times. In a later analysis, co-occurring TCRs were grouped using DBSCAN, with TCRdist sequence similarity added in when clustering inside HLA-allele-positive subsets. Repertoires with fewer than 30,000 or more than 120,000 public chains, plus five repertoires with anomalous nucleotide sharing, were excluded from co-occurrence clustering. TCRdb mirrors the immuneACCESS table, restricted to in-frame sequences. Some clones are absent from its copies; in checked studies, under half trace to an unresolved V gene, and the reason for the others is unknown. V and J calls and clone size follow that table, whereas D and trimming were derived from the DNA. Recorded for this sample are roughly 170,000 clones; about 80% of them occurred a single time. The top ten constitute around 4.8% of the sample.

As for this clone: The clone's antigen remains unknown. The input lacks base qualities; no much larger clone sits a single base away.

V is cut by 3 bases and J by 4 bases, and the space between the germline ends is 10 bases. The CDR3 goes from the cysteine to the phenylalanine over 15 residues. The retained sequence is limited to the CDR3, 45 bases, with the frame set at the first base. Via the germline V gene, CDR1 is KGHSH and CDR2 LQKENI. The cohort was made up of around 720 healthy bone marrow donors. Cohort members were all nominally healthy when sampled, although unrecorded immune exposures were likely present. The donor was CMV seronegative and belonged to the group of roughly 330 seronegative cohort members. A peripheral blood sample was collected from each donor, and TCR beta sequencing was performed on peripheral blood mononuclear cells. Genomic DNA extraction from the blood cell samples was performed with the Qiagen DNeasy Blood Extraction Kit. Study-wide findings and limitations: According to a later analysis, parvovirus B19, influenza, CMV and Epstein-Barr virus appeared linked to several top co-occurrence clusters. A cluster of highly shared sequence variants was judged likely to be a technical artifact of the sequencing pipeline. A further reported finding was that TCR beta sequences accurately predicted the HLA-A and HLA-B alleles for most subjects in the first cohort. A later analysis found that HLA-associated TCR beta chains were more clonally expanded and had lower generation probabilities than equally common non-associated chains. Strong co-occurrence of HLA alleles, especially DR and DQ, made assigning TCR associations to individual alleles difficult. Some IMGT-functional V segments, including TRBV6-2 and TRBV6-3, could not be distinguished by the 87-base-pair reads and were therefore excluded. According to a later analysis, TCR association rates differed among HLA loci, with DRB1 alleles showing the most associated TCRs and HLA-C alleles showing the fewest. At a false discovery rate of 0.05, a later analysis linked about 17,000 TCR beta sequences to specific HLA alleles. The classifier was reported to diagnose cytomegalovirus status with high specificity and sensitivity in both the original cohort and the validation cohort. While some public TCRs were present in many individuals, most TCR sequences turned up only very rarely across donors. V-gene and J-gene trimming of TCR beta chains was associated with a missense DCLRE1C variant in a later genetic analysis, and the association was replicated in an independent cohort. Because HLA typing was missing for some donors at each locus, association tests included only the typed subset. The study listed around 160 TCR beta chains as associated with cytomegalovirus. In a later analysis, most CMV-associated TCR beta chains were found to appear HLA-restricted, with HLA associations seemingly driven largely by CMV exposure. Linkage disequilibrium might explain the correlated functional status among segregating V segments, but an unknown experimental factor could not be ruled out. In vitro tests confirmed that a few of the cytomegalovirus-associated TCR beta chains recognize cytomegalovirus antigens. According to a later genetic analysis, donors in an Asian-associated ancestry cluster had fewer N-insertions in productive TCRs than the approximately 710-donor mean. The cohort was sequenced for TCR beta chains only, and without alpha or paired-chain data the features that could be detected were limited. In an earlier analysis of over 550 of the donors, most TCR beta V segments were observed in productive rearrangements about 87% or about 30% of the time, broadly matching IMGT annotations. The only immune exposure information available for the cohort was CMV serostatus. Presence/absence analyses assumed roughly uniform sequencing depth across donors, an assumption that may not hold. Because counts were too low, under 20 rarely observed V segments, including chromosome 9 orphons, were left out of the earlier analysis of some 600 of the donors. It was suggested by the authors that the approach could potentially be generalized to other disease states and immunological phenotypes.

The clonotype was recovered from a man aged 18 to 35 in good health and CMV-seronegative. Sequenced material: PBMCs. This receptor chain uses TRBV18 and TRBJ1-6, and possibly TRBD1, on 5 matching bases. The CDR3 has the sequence CASSPGQGYNSPLHF. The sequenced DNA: TGTGCCAGCTCACCGGGGCAGGGATATAATTCACCCCTCCACTTT. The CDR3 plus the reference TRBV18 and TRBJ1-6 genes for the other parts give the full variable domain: NAGVMQNPRHLVRRRGQEARLRCSPMKGHSHVYWYRQLPEEGLKFMVYLQKENIIDESGMPKERFSAEFPKEGPSILRIQQVVRGDSAAYFCASSPGQGYNSPLHFGNGTRLTVT.